One and the same sample provided the 9 T cell receptor beta chains below, sequenced in a study of a mutant IDH1 vaccine in newly diagnosed glioma. Assay used: immunoSEQ multiplex PCR; TCRdb lists only in-frame clones, some missing. The repertoire holds 35,000 to 55,000 clones, with approximately 88% as singletons. These receptors have no known antigen. Time point reported: week 23, last vaccination. Each vaccine dose was 300 ug of mutant IDH1 20-mer peptide, with topical imiquimod. The specimen comprised PBMCs, sampled from a glioma patient whose treatment included an IDH1 peptide vaccine. All receptors derive from a woman under 30 with glioma. Some clones in this sample may be carry-over from other donors' samples.

The table lists this clone with a few counts. This chain uses TRBV2 with TRBJ2-7; D is ambiguous. CDR3 size: 14 residues. The germline V and J ends were trimmed by 7 bases and 0 bases, with 13 bases remaining between them. CDR1 is SNHLY, CDR2 FYNNEI, per germline. CDR3 in DNA: TGTGCCAGCAAAGATCCTCCCAGCTCCTACGAGCAGTACTTC. Protein product: CASKDPPSSYEQYF.

This chain connects TRBV7-9 to TRBJ2-7, with no clear D. Trimming took off 4 bases at V and 0 bases at J, with 13 bases between the two ends. The V gene's germline CDR1 is SEHNR and CDR2 FQNEAQ (reference sequence). The CDR3 runs to 15 residues. CDR3 residues: CASSSLSGSSYEQYF. The CDR3 DNA reads TGTGCCAGCAGCTCTCTATCCGGGTCCTCCTACGAGCAGTACTTC. Full variable domain (remainder filled in from reference TRBV7-9 and TRBJ2-7): DTGVSQNPRHKITKRGQNVTFRCDPISEHNRLYWYRQTLGQGPEFLTYFQNEAQLEKSRLLSDRFSAERPKGSFSTLEIQRTEQGDSAMYLCASSSLSGSSYEQYFGPGTRLTVT.

J is TRBJ2-1 and V is TRBV5-4, with D possibly being TRBD2 (6 bases). Trimming removed 4 bases at V and 9 bases at J, with 14 bases between. This CDR3 spans 13 amino acids. The germline CDR1 and CDR2 sequences are SGHNT and YYREEE (reference sequence). CDR3 bases: TGTGCCAGCAGCGATTGGACGGGAGCTGAGCAGTTCTTC. Amino acid sequence: CASSDWTGAEQFF.

The chain employs TRBV5-4 and TRBJ2-3; the match to TRBD1 covers 9 bases. The germline V gene encodes CDR1 SGHNT and CDR2 YYREEE (reference sequence). The V gene end was trimmed by 4 bases and the J gene end by 5 bases; junction bases not matched to a gene: 8. This CDR3 contains 15 residues. CDR3 coding DNA: TGTGCCAGCAGCGGCCGGGACAGGGCTCAAGATACGCAGTATTTT. Its translation: CASSGRDRAQDTQYF.

This clone has only a few counts. The rearrangement joins TRBV18 to TRBJ1-2; 8 nucleotides match TRBD1. This CDR3 contains 15 residues. Germline lookup yields CDR1 KGHSH and CDR2 LQKENI. V gave up 4 bases and J gave up 4 bases; unmatched junction bases: 8. As DNA, the CDR3 is TGTGCCAGCTCACGTGGACAGGGCGGGGGCTATGGCTACACCTTC. Translated, it gives CASSRGQGGGYGYTF.

The chain uses TRBV18 and TRBJ1-3; D unresolved. This CDR3 region has 16 residues. With 3 bases removed from V and 4 bases from J, the gap between germline ends came to 16 bases. The germline CDR1 and CDR2 sequences are KGHSH and LQKENI. CDR3 coding DNA: TGTGCCAGCTCACCGAGTACGGGTCTTGTGGGAAACACCATATATTTT. Translated: CASSPSTGLVGNTIYF.

The CDR3: CASTQEGRSYKETQYF. The CDR3 nucleotides are TGTGCCAGCACCCAAGAGGGCAGGAGCTATAAGGAGACCCAGTACTTC. The chain is built from TRBV11-2 and TRBJ2-5, with TRBD2 as a possible D gene (5 bases). The germline CDR1 and CDR2 sequences are SGHAT and FQNNGV. This CDR3 has 16 amino acids. V dropped 7 bases and J dropped 5 bases, with 23 bases sitting between them. Combining the CDR3 with reference TRBV11-2 and TRBJ2-5 gives the whole variable domain EAGVAQSPRYKIIEKRQSVAFWCNPISGHATLYWYQQILGQGPKLLIQFQNNGVVDDSQLPKDRFSAERLKGVDSTLKIQPAKLEDSAVYLCASTQEGRSYKETQYFGPGTRLLVL.

The CDR3 reads CASSILAGDSYEQYF. CDR3 nucleotide sequence: TGTGCCAGCAGCATTTTAGCGGGGGACTCCTACGAGCAGTACTTC. V is TRBV7-6 and J is TRBJ2-7; 9 nucleotides agree with TRBD2. CDR3 length equals 15 residues. CDR1 and CDR2 from the germline V gene are SGHVS and FNYEAQ. V lost 5 bases, J lost 0 bases, and 5 bases stayed unmatched.

The V call is TRBV7-2, the J call TRBJ1-1; D call uncertain. CDR1 is SGHTA, CDR2 FQGNSA, per germline. V lost 1 base and J 7 bases, leaving 10 bases between the germline ends. The CDR3 totals 13 residues. CDR3 DNA sequence: TGTGCCAGCAGCTTAGTGGATTGGGGTGAAGCTTTCTTT. Protein product: CASSLVDWGEAFF.